This T cell receptor (beta chain) was profiled in a study of T cell responses to AZD1222 COVID-19 vaccine. TCRdb keeps only in-frame clones here, not all; method: immunoSEQ multiplex PCR. The sample carries 95,000 to 100,000 clones, roughly 86% recorded once. The study, taken as a whole, reports: Spike regions recognized by vaccine-associated CD4 TCRs spanned the protein, led by 160-218 and 743-854. Clonal diversity may have been underestimated, and the donors were mostly white British, with more females than males. At study baseline, merely several AZD1222 recipients were seropositive.

Germline V CDR1 and CDR2: DFQATT, SNEGSKA (reference sequence). Between the trimmed V and J ends, which lost 3 bases and 5 bases, there was a span of 12 bases. The CDR3 contains 13 residues. This clone was observed a few times. Its antigen is unknown. Doses given second, at about 4 or about 12 weeks, were pooled. The V gene is TRBV20-1, the J gene TRBJ2-3; maybe TRBD1 (6 bases). This receptor was obtained from an adult who received the AZD1222 COVID-19 vaccine. This specimen was peripheral blood, taken 28 days after the second AZD1222 dose. The CDR3 sequence is CSASVQGLDTQYF. CDR3 nucleotide sequence: TGCAGTGCTAGTGTACAGGGTTTAGATACGCAGTATTTT.